This T cell receptor (beta chain) was identified during a study of cytomegalovirus exposure and HLA in healthy donors. On the study more broadly: The same platform used for the 650 to 850 first-cohort repertoires was also used for the 120 or so validation repertoires, as a later analysis reported. Study-wide findings and caveats: With high specificity and sensitivity, the classifier reportedly diagnosed cytomegalovirus status. Cytomegalovirus-associated status was assigned to about 170 TCR beta chains. CMV antigen specificity of a few CMV-associated chains was confirmed in vitro.

Germline V gene sequence: CDR1 SGHTA, CDR2 FQGTGA. The V end lost 2 bases, the J end lost 7 bases, and 17 bases lay between the germline ends. This CDR3 contains 15 residues. Sequencing was performed with immunoSEQ multiplex PCR; in TCRdb, only in-frame clones are kept and a portion is missing. Among over 90,000 clones, approximately 95% were seen once, and the ten largest hold 0.89%. To note about this clone: The antigen remains unidentified.

Sample: PBMCs. The TCR originated in a young woman in good health and CMV-seronegative. The chain carries TRBV7-3 and TRBJ1-2, with D unresolved. The CDR3, as DNA: TGTGCCAGCAGCTTAGGTGGCGTGGGCCTGGGTGGCTACACCTTC. This gives the protein CASSLGGVGLGGYTF.